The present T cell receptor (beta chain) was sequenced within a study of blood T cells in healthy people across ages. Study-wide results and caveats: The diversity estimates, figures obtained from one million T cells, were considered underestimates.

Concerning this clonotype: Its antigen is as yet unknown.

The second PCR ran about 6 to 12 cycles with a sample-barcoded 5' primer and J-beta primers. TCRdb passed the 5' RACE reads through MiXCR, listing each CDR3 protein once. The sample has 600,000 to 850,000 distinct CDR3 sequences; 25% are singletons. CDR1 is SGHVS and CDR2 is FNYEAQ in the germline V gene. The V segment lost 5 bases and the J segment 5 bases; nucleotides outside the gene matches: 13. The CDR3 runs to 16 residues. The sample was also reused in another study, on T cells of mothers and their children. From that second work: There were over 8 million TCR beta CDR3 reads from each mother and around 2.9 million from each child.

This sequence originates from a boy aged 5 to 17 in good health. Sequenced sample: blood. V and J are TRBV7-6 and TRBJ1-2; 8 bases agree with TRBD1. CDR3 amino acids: CASSHGNRRGPYGYTF. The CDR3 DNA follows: TGTGCCAGCAGCCATGGGAATCGCAGGGGGCCTTATGGCTACACCTTC.